This TCR beta chain was identified in a study of identifying expanded T cells in peripheral blood. During the collection period, no donor immune events like infections were recorded. This CDR3 has 14 amino acids. In germline, CDR1 is SGHRS, CDR2 YFSETQ. V lost 3 bases, J lost 0 bases, and 6 bases lay in between. The assay was immunoSEQ multiplex PCR, and TCRdb's table has in-frame clones only and misses some. In the table there are more than 95,000 clones, roughly 84% of which are singletons. This sequence was found in a person aged 18-69 years in good health. Material for sequencing was blood. The chain joins TRBV5-1 to TRBJ1-4; D remains ambiguous. The CDR3 loop is CASSSDSTNEKLFF. In DNA form, the CDR3 reads TGCGCCAGCAGCTCAGATTCAACTAATGAAAAACTGTTTTTT. Using reference TRBV5-1 and TRBJ1-4 for the parts outside the CDR3, the full variable domain is KAGVTQTPRYLIKTRGQQVTLSCSPISGHRSVSWYQQTPGQGLQFLFEYFSETQRNKGNFPGRFSGRQFSNSRSEMNVSTLELGDSALYLCASSSDSTNEKLFFGSGTQLSVL.